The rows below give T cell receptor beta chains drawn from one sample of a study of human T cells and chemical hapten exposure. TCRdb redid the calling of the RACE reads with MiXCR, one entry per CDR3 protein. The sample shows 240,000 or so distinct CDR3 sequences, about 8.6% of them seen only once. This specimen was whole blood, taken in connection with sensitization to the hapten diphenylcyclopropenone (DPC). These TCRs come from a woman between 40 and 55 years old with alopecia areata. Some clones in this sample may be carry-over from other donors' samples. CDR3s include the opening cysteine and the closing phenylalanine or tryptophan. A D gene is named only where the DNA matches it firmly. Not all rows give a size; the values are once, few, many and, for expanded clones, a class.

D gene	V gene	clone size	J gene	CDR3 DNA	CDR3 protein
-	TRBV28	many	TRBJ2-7	TGTGCCAGCCCCCCAGGGGACTGCTACGAGCAGTACTTC	CASPPGDCYEQYF
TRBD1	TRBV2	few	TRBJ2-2	TGTGCCAGGGGATATCGACAGGGATTGAACACCGGGGAGCTGTTTTTT	CARGYRQGLNTGELFF
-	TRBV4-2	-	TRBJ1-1	TGTGCCAGCAGCCAAGAAGAGGGAATTGACACTGAAGCTTTCTTT	CASSQEEGIDTEAFF
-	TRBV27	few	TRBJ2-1	TGTGCCAGCAGTTCCCGGGAAACCTACAATGAGCAGTTCTTC	CASSSRETYNEQFF
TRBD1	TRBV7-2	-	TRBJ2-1	TGTGCCAGCAGCTCTGGGACAGGATTCTACAATGAGCAGTTCTTC	CASSSGTGFYNEQFF
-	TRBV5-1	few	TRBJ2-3	TGCGCCAGCAGCCCCGGGGCAGGGGGGTTCACAGATACGCAGTATTTT	CASSPGAGGFTDTQYF
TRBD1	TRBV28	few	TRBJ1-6	TGTGCCAGCAGTTTGCCTCCGGGACAGAGCTCCTATAATTCACCCCTCCACTTT	CASSLPPGQSSYNSPLHF
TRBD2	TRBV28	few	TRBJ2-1	TGTGCCAGCAGTTTGCCCGGGACTAGCGGCAATGAGCAGTTCTTC	CASSLPGTSGNEQFF
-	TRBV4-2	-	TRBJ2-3	TGTGCCAGCACACAGCGGCAGTCCACAGATACGCAGTATTTT	CASTQRQSTDTQYF
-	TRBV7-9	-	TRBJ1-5	TGTGCCAGCAGCTTAGAGGTGGCAGGGGAGGATCAGCCCCAGCATTTT	CASSLEVAGEDQPQHF
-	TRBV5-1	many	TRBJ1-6	TGCGCCAGCAGCTTCATGCAGGAGGGTTCACCCCTCCACTTT	CASSFMQEGSPLHF
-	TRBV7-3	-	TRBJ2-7	TGTGCCAGCAGCTTCTCTCAGGACTCCTACGAGCAGTACTTC	CASSFSQDSYEQYF
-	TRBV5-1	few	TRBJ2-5	TGCGCCAGCAGCTTGGCGCCATTGGAGCGGCAAGAGACCCAGTACTTC	CASSLAPLERQETQYF
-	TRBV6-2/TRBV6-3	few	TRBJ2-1	TGTGCCAGCAGTTACCCCATAGTGGGGGATACCTACAATGAGCAGTTCTTC	CASSYPIVGDTYNEQFF
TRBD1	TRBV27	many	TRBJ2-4	TGTGCCAGCAGTTTCAACAGGGGGCAAAGCATTCAGTACTTC	CASSFNRGQSIQYF
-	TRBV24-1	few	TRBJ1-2	TGTGCCACCAGTGACCCATCCCTAGACCCATACTATGGCTACACCTTC	CATSDPSLDPYYGYTF
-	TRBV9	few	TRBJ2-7	TGTGCCAGCAGCGCGAACCCTGGGACTGGCTACGAGCAGTACTTC	CASSANPGTGYEQYF
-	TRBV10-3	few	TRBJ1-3	TGTGCCATCAGTGCTCCAGAGCGGGGAAACACCATATATTTT	CAISAPERGNTIYF
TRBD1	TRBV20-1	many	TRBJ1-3	TGCAGTGCGCCGGACAGGTCAAGCTCTGGAAACACCATATATTTT	CSAPDRSSSGNTIYF
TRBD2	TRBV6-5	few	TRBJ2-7	TGTGCCAGCAGTTATACGGGACTAGCGGGAGAACACGAGCAGTACTTC	CASSYTGLAGEHEQYF
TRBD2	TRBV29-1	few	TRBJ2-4	TGCAGCGGGGCCCCGGGGGGAGTAAACATTCAGTACTTC	CSGAPGGVNIQYF
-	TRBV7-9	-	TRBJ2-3	TGTGCCAGCAGCCTTCAGGGGACCTCTAGCACAGATACGCAGTATTTT	CASSLQGTSSTDTQYF
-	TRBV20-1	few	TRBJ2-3	TGCAGTGCTAGAAGCGGCTCCCCCTGGGATACGCAGTATTTT	CSARSGSPWDTQYF
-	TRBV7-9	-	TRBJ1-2	TGTGCCAGCAGCTTCCGGGACTTCTATGGCTACACCTTC	CASSFRDFYGYTF
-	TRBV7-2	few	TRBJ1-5	TGTGCCAGCAGCCCCCAGAGGAATCAGCCCCAGCATTTT	CASSPQRNQPQHF
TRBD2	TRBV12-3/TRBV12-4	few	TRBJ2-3	TGTGCCAGCAGCCTACTTAGCGGGAGCCCAGATACGCAGTATTTT	CASSLLSGSPDTQYF
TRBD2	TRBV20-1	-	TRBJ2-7	TGCAGTGCTAGAAAAACTCTAGCGGGTTACTACGAGCAGTACTTC	CSARKTLAGYYEQYF
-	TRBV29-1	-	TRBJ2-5	TGCAGCGTTGTCACTGCACAAGAGACCCAGTACTTC	CSVVTAQETQYF
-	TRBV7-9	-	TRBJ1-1	TGTGCCAGCAGCTTAAGGGCCCCCGGGGAAGCTGAAGCTTTCTTT	CASSLRAPGEAEAFF
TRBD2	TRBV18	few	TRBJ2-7	TGTGCCAGCTCGCCCGGACTAGCGGGAAACTACGAGCAGTACTTC	CASSPGLAGNYEQYF
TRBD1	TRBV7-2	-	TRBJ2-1	TGTGCCAGCAGCTTAACATCTAGAGACAGGGGTAGAGAGCAGTTCTTC	CASSLTSRDRGREQFF
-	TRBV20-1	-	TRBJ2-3	TGCAGTGCTAGAGACCCCCGAACGACCAAAGATACGCAGTATTTT	CSARDPRTTKDTQYF
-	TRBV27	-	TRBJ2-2	TGTGCCAGCAGTTTAGAGGGGCGCCCGTGGGCGGGCGGGGAGCTGTTTTTT	CASSLEGRPWAGGELFF
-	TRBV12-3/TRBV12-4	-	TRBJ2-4	TGTGCCAGCAGTCCTCTTTTGGGCAGCATTCAGTACTTC	CASSPLLGSIQYF
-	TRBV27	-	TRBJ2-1	TGTGCCAGCACAAGAACCGGGACCCTCTCCTACAATGAGCAGTTCTTC	CASTRTGTLSYNEQFF
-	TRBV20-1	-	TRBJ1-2	TGCAGTGCACCTCAGTGGACGGAGGGCAACTATGGCTACACCTTC	CSAPQWTEGNYGYTF
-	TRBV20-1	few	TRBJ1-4	TGCAGTGCTAGACCCATCAGTTTGAGAGGAACGGAAAAACTGTTTTTT	CSARPISLRGTEKLFF
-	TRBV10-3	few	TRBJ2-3	TGTGCCATCAGTGAGGGGGGGAAAGATACGCAGTATTTT	CAISEGGKDTQYF
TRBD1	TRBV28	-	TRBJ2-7	TGTGCCAGCAGCCGAAGCTTCGACAGGGGGGGCCTCTACGAGCAGTACTTC	CASSRSFDRGGLYEQYF
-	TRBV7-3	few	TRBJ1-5	TGTGCCAGCAGCGAGGGACAATATCAGCCCCAGCATTTT	CASSEGQYQPQHF
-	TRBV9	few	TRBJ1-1	TGTGCCAGCAGCGTGGGACCGACAAGGACTGAAGCTTTCTTT	CASSVGPTRTEAFF
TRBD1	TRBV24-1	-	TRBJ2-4	TGTGCCACCAGTGATTCATCAGGGGGCGCAGCCAAAAACATTCAGTACTTC	CATSDSSGGAAKNIQYF
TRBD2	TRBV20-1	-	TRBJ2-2	TGCAGTGCTACCCGACCGGGACTAAACACCGGGGAGCTGTTTTTT	CSATRPGLNTGELFF
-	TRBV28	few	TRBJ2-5	TGTGCCAGCAGTTTCGCGGGTAGGGTCCAAGAGACCCAGTACTTC	CASSFAGRVQETQYF
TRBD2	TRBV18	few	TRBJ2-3	TGTGCCAGCTCCGCGGGAGCGGATACGCAGTATTTT	CASSAGADTQYF
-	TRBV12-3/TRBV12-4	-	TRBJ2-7	TGTGCCAGCAGTCCACGACAGACCTCCTACGAGCAGTACTTC	CASSPRQTSYEQYF
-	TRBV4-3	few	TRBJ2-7	TGCGCCAGCAGCCGAGAGATCCGCACCTACGAGCAGTACTTC	CASSREIRTYEQYF
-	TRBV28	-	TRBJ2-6	TGTGCCAGTTCGGAGGCATCTGGGGCCAACGTCCTGACTTTC	CASSEASGANVLTF
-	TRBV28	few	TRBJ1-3	TGTGCCAGCAGTTTACAGACTAGCAACACCATATATTTT	CASSLQTSNTIYF